The rows below give T cell receptor beta chains drawn from one sample of a study of OX40 agonist ivuxolimab in advanced cancers. TCRdb keeps only in-frame clones here, not all; method: immunoSEQ multiplex PCR. The sample lists about 26,000 clones, 85% occurring once. The sequenced sample was CD4+ or CD8+ T cells sorted from blood, obtained in a trial of the OX40 agonist ivuxolimab. These receptor sequences come from an adult with an advanced solid tumor such as melanoma, head and neck, liver or kidney cancer. Each CDR3 is given with its conserved first and last residue.

V gene	J gene	CDR3 protein
TRBV30	TRBJ2-1	CAWSLREGNIYNEQFF
TRBV28	NA	CASSLFGTGNAGYEQYF
TRBV30	TRBJ2-5	CAWERIGVQETQYF
TRBV7-9	TRBJ2-7	CASSLAGHEQYF
TRBV15	TRBJ1-1	CATTPTGENTEAFF
TRBV18	TRBJ2-7	CASSASGTSVNEQYF
TRBV29-1	TRBJ1-4	CSVEDSFQGADEKLFF
TRBV5-6	NA	CASSPNSYEQYF
TRBV5-8	TRBJ1-5	CASSPGKGGNQPQHF
TRBV27	TRBJ1-5	CASRQGNGFQPQHF
TRBV9	TRBJ2-6	CASSVASGRAGANVLTF
TRBV5-1	TRBJ2-3	CASSLGTGGTTDTQYF
TRBV7-2	TRBJ2-7	CASSLVSGRLAEQYF
TRBV2	TRBJ2-7	CASSEFGQGPHINEQYF
TRBV5-6	TRBJ2-3	CASSLRAGGPGQYF
TRBV4-1	TRBJ2-7	CASSHTGLAYEQYF
TRBV19	TRBJ1-2	CASSTEGGLGYGYTF
TRBV7-8	TRBJ2-7	CASSPWGGGGAYEQYF
TRBV7-9	TRBJ2-1	CASSPPGTASNEQFF
TRBV2	TRBJ1-4	CASSGQGVTNEKLFF
TRBV29-1	TRBJ2-7	CSVERGQGAVTYEQYF
TRBV9	TRBJ1-1	CASSTLTTEAFF
TRBV9	TRBJ2-2	CASSPSFGQGELDTGELFF
TRBV9	TRBJ2-5	CASSTRLERGWQETQYF
TRBV27	TRBJ1-2	CASSSGQGKGFYGYTF
TRBV6-5	TRBJ2-7	CASSQLQGPSYEQYF
TRBV2	TRBJ2-1	CAIPGGVEAYNEQFF
TRBV27	TRBJ2-1	CASSLRGGGYNEQFF
TRBV6-5	TRBJ2-4	CASSYSKGLASLNF
TRBV5-6	TRBJ1-2	CASSLVPGSTNYGYTF
TRBV10-3	TRBJ1-4	CAIGLGGRKLFF
TRBV27	TRBJ2-7	CASIARLAPYEQYF
TRBV9	TRBJ2-1	CASSLASGSAREQFF
TRBV9	TRBJ2-7	CASSPNQGYEQYF
TRBV25-1	TRBJ1-2	CASSPGTGLSGYTF
TRBV7-9	TRBJ2-1	CASTSHYNEQFF
TRBV10-3	TRBJ2-7	CAIKGGSSYEQYF
TRBV7-9	TRBJ2-4	CASSLLVAGLENIQYF
TRBV13	TRBJ2-1	CASSELGDEQFF
TRBV15	TRBJ2-7	CATSRLRQTGAEQYF
TRBV7-9	TRBJ1-5	CASSSMGGNQPQHF
TRBV6-1	TRBJ1-5	CASSEAGGQGSNQPQHF
TRBV7-9	TRBJ1-4	CASSFSGDGPFFEKLFF
TRBV7-2	TRBJ2-3	CASSLVTASTDTQYF
TRBV9	TRBJ1-4	CASSGNVHATNEKLFF
TRBV7-9	TRBJ2-1	CASRGDSYNEQFF
TRBV5-6	TRBJ1-2	CASRSDRAYGYTF
TRBV5-6	TRBJ2-7	CASSLGGGTLSYEQYF
TRBV27	TRBJ2-7	CASSSFGTGDNGYEQYF
TRBV29-1	TRBJ2-1	CSAPGHYNEQFF
TRBV2	TRBJ2-5	CASSEGRLQETQYF